One and the same sample provided the 29 T cell receptor beta chains below, sequenced in a study of blood T cell repertoires in COVID-19. TCRdb's copy holds only in-frame clones and misses some; the assay was immunoSEQ multiplex PCR. The sample carries 120,000 or so clones, about 87% recorded once. Sequenced sample: peripheral blood. Source of these receptors: a woman aged 55 to 70 with acute or convalescent COVID-19.

CDR3 region: CASSIDPTASGYTF. CDR3 coding DNA: TGTGCCAGTAGTATAGATCCTACAGCTTCTGGCTACACCTTC. The chain carries TRBV19 and TRBJ1-2; D is uncertain. The ends were cut back, 0 bases at V and 7 bases at J, with 12 bases in the middle. The germline V gene encodes CDR1 LNHDA and CDR2 SQIVND (reference sequence). This CDR3 comprises 14 residues.

The V call is TRBV5-4, the J call TRBJ2-1; 7 bases map to TRBD2. V was clipped by 6 bases and J by 7 bases; unmatched bases: 13. This CDR3 has 15 residues. Germline CDR1 is SGHNT and CDR2 is YYREEE (reference sequence). Written as DNA, the CDR3 is TGTGCCAGCAACCTGAGGGGAGGGACGTGGAATGAGCAGTTCTTC. Its protein product is CASNLRGGTWNEQFF.

The CDR3 sequence: CASTLDGAEAFF. The CDR3 region has the DNA TGTGCCAGCACCCTGGACGGGGCTGAAGCTTTCTTT. V is TRBV11-3 and J is TRBJ1-1, with D unclear. V was pared by 7 bases and J by 6 bases, with 12 bases between. Germline CDR1 reads SGHNT; CDR2 reads YENEEA. This CDR3 has 12 residues.

The chain combines TRBV7-6 with TRBJ2-2; 8 bases are a match to TRBD2. This CDR3 has 16 amino acids. V lost 4 bases, J lost 3 bases, and 7 bases stayed unmatched. Germline CDR1 SGHVS, CDR2 FNYEAQ. The CDR3 region has the DNA TGTGCCAGCAGCTCTGAGCGGGAGATGGACACCGGGGAGCTGTTTTTT. Translating it yields CASSSEREMDTGELFF.

This chain connects TRBV5-1 to TRBJ1-1; 8 bases align to TRBD1. Germline V gene data show CDR1 as SGHRS and CDR2 as YFSETQ. This CDR3 is built from 15 residues. The junction had 2 bases not matched to a gene; V was cut back by 0 bases and J by 1 base. The CDR3 protein is CASSLAGTGNTEAFF. The CDR3 nucleotides are TGCGCCAGCAGCTTGGCCGGGACAGGGAACACTGAAGCTTTCTTT.

The chain uses TRBV27 and TRBJ1-2; D remains ambiguous. The CDR3 loop spans 15 amino acids. Trimming cost V 5 bases and J 2 bases, with 15 bases left between them. Germline CDR1 is MNHEY and CDR2 is SMNVEV (reference sequence). The CDR3 reads CASSPRVILNYGYTF. DNA of the CDR3: TGTGCCAGCAGTCCGAGGGTAATTTTAAACTATGGCTACACCTTC.

The rearrangement joins TRBV24-1 to TRBJ2-1, with TRBD1 as a possible D gene (6 bases). From germline, CDR1 is KGHDR and CDR2 SFDVKD. The CDR3 loop spans 15 amino acids. V dropped 7 bases and J dropped 0 bases, with 12 bases sitting between them. The CDR3 reads CATSRGDSSYNEQFF. In DNA, the CDR3 is TGTGCCACCAGCAGGGGAGATAGCTCCTACAATGAGCAGTTCTTC.

The chain joins TRBV21-1 to TRBJ2-6; the table's D gene call, TRBD1, was not cross checked with the DNA. TRBV21-1 is described as a pseudogene. The CDR3 runs to 16 residues. CDR3 region: CASSKMQGSGANVLTF. The DNA of the CDR3 is TGTGCCAGCAGCAAAATGCAGGGATCTGGGGCCAACGTCCTGACTTTC.

V and J are TRBV2 and TRBJ2-2, with 7 positions matching TRBD2. Looked up from germline, CDR1 is SNHLY and CDR2 is FYNNEI. The V and J ends lost 7 bases and 0 bases, in that order; junction bases with no gene match: 5. This CDR3 comprises 15 residues. For the CDR3, the DNA is TGTGCCAGCACCCAGGGAGGGGCGAACACCGGGGAGCTGTTTTTT. The encoded protein is CASTQGGANTGELFF.

The chain is built from TRBV5-1 and TRBJ2-2; D perhaps matches TRBD2 (6 bases). Germline CDR1 and CDR2: SGHRS and YFSETQ. The CDR3 sequence is 13 residues long. V gave up 2 bases and J gave up 6 bases, with 8 bases separating them. CDR3 nucleotides: TGCGCCAGCAGCTTCACTAGCCCCGGGGAGCTGTTTTTT. Encoded protein: CASSFTSPGELFF.

This chain's CDR3 is CASSSPPGQLNTGELFF. The CDR3 DNA follows: TGTGCCAGCAGCTCGCCCCCGGGACAGCTCAACACCGGGGAGCTGTTTTTT. The J gene is TRBJ2-2, the V gene TRBV5-6, with 7 bases identical to TRBD1. With 3 bases clipped from V and 2 bases from J, the junction kept 10 bases outside the gene matches. Germline CDR1 and CDR2: SGHDT and YYEEEE. The length of the CDR3 is 17 residues.

In its sample, this clone was seen a few times. The chain recombines TRBV5-1 with TRBJ2-2; D gene unclear. CDR3 length: 15 amino acids. CDR1 is SGHRS and CDR2 is YFSETQ in the germline V gene. V shed 0 bases and J shed 0 bases, with 6 bases lying between them. The CDR3, as DNA: TGCGCCAGCAGCTTGGGAGCCGCGAACACCGGGGAGCTGTTTTTT. Translation: CASSLGAANTGELFF.

The chain links TRBV4-1 to TRBJ1-4; no definite D call. CDR3 length: 17 residues. The germline V gene has CDR1 MGHRA and CDR2 YSYEKL. V was clipped by 2 bases and J by 6 bases, with 19 bases between them. The CDR3 DNA reads TGCGCCAGCAGCCAATCTTGGAGTGGGCTCGGGGATGAAAAACTGTTTTTT. Protein product: CASSQSWSGLGDEKLFF.

The chain has TRBV7-6 and TRBJ1-6; TRBD1 might be the D (5 bases). There are 16 residues in the CDR3. V dropped 6 bases and J dropped 0 bases, with 12 bases sitting between them. From germline, CDR1 is SGHVS and CDR2 FNYEAQ. The DNA for the CDR3 is TGTGCCAGCAGTCCACAGGAGAGCTCCTATAATTCACCCCTCCACTTT. It yields the protein CASSPQESSYNSPLHF.

This chain links TRBV5-1 with TRBJ1-3; a weak D match, TRBD1 (5 bases). The CDR3 is 17 residues long. Trimming removed 0 bases from V and 1 base from J, with 14 bases in between. Germline lookup yields CDR1 SGHRS and CDR2 YFSETQ. The DNA of the CDR3 is TGCGCCAGCAGCTTGGCTCAGGGTGGAATGTCTGGAAACACCATATATTTT. Its translation: CASSLAQGGMSGNTIYF.

The chain joins TRBV28 to TRBJ1-1; D is uncertain. CDR1 is MDHEN and CDR2 is SYDVKM in the germline V gene. There are 13 residues in the CDR3. Trimming removed 10 bases from V and 1 base from J, with 13 bases in between. The CDR3: CATLNNRNTEAFF. DNA of the CDR3: TGTGCCACCCTTAACAATCGGAACACTGAAGCTTTCTTT.

Remarks on this clone: Other DNA sequences in the same sample also yield this CDR3. This chain connects TRBV12-3 or TRBV12-4 to TRBJ2-1, with D uncertain. The CDR3 covers 11 residues. Trimming took 6 bases from V and 4 from J, leaving 4 bases between them. CDR3 residues: CASSLYNEQFF. Written as DNA, the CDR3 is TGTGCCAGCAGCCTTTACAATGAGCAGTTCTTC.

The rearrangement uses TRBV6-2 or TRBV6-3 and TRBJ2-7; 13 bases map to TRBD2. Germline CDR1 is MNHEY and CDR2 is SVGEGT. V was clipped by 6 bases and J by 4 bases; unmatched bases: 6. The CDR3 consists of 15 residues. The CDR3 loop reads CASSSRLAGGYEQYV. CDR3 nucleotides: TGTGCCAGCAGCTCGCGACTAGCGGGAGGTTACGAGCAGTACGTC.

This clone was detected a few times. The rearrangement joins TRBV11-3 to TRBJ2-3, with D unresolved. Trimming took off 0 bases at V and 2 bases at J, with 6 bases between the two ends. The CDR3 is made up of 14 amino acids. The V gene's germline CDR1 is SGHNT and CDR2 YENEEA. The DNA for the CDR3 is TGTGCCAGCAGCTTAGACCCCTTCACAGATACGCAGTATTTT. Protein product: CASSLDPFTDTQYF.

The chain has TRBV19 and TRBJ1-1; D is perhaps TRBD1 (6 bases). Germline V gene data show CDR1 as LNHDA and CDR2 as SQIVND (reference sequence). The CDR3 extends over 14 amino acids. Between the trimmed V and J ends, which lost 4 bases and 6 bases, there was a span of 15 bases. For the CDR3, the DNA is TGTGCCAGTAGTACACCCCAGGGGACGGCTGAAGCTTTCTTT. As protein: CASSTPQGTAEAFF.

The gene calls are TRBV3-1 (or the pseudogene TRBV3-2) and TRBJ2-3; D is perhaps TRBD2 (5 bases). Trimming removed 2 bases from V and 1 base from J, with 10 bases in between. This CDR3 comprises 15 residues. Germline V gives CDR1 LGHDT, CDR2 YNNKEL (reference sequence). DNA of the CDR3: TGTGCCAGCAGCCAATCACTAGTTGGCACAGATACGCAGTATTTT. Encoded protein: CASSQSLVGTDTQYF.

J is TRBJ1-5 and V is TRBV5-1, with TRBD1 matching over 7 bases. Germline V gene lookup returns CDR1 SGHRS and CDR2 YFSETQ. The V segment lost 4 bases and the J segment 4 bases; nucleotides outside the gene matches: 8. The CDR3 spans 15 residues. For the CDR3, the DNA is TGCGCCAGCAGCCTCCGGGCAGGGGGGAATCAGCCCCAGCATTTT. Protein product: CASSLRAGGNQPQHF.

This clone appeared once. This chain connects TRBV7-2 to TRBJ2-1; 11 bases map to TRBD2. This CDR3 is 15 amino acids long. Losses at the gene ends were 5 bases for V and 10 bases for J; bases not matched to a gene: 10. The V gene's germline CDR1 is SGHTA and CDR2 FQGNSA. The DNA of the CDR3 is TGTGCCAGCAGCGTAAGTAGCGGGAGGGCGGAAGAGCAGTTCTTC. Amino acids: CASSVSSGRAEEQFF.

The chain links TRBV9 to TRBJ1-3; 8 bases align to TRBD1. From germline, CDR1 is SGDLS and CDR2 YYNGEE. V shed 0 bases, J shed 4 bases, and the junction held 6 bases outside the gene matches. The CDR3 loop spans 16 amino acids. The CDR3 here is CASSVDWTGNGNTIYF. The CDR3 bases are TGTGCCAGCAGCGTAGATTGGACAGGGAACGGAAACACCATATATTTT.

This clone was counted between two and nine times. The chain employs TRBV14 and TRBJ1-3, with no clear D. This CDR3 contains 14 residues. V was clipped by 2 bases and J by 2 bases, with 7 bases between them. The germline V gene encodes CDR1 SGHDN and CDR2 FVKESK. In DNA, the CDR3 is TGTGCCAGCAGCCAATGGACTGCTGGAAACACCATATATTTT. It encodes CASSQWTAGNTIYF.

The J gene is TRBJ2-2, the V gene TRBV7-3; D unresolved. V lost 5 bases, J lost 5 bases, and 9 bases lay in between. The CDR3 loop spans 13 amino acids. The germline gives CDR1 SGHTA, CDR2 FQGTGA. The DNA for the CDR3 is TGTGCCAGCAGCCCCTCCCCGACCGGGGAGCTGTTTTTT. Protein: CASSPSPTGELFF.

The DNA for the CDR3 is TGTGCCAGCAGCCTAGTCCCGGGACAGGGATTGAACACTGAAGCTTTCTTT. Encoded protein: CASSLVPGQGLNTEAFF. This chain joins TRBV7-3 and TRBJ1-1; TRBD1 matches at 9 bases. The germline CDR1 and CDR2 sequences are SGHTA and FQGTGA. Unmatched junction bases numbered 10, after V lost 5 bases and J lost 0 bases. CDR3 length: 17 amino acids.

This rearrangement joins TRBV29-1 to TRBJ2-3; D perhaps matches TRBD2 (5 bases). Between the trimmed V and J ends, which lost 4 bases and 5 bases, there was a span of 10 bases. CDR3 length: 12 amino acids. Germline CDR1 and CDR2: SQVTM and ANQGSEA. CDR3 sequence (DNA): TGCAGCGTTGCTGACGGGGTAGATACGCAGTATTTT. It translates to CSVADGVDTQYF.

This chain links TRBV3-1 (or the pseudogene TRBV3-2) with TRBJ1-2, with a weak D call TRBD1 (6 bases). The germline V gene encodes CDR1 LGHDT and CDR2 YNNKEL (reference sequence). Trimming cost V 5 bases and J 8 bases, with 15 bases left between them. The CDR3 consists of 13 residues. The CDR3 protein is CASSRVSTGGYTF. The DNA for the CDR3 is TGTGCCAGCAGCAGAGTATCGACAGGAGGCTACACCTTC.